This TCR beta chain was retrieved from a study of T cells in Graves' hyperthyroidism and ophthalmopathy. From RNA transcripts, TCR beta CDR3 regions were amplified. During a first-round RT-PCR of the TCR CDR3, the HTBI primer set was used. TCRdb passed the multiplex PCR reads through MiXCR, listing each CDR3 protein once. The data contain under 350,000 distinct CDR3 sequences, about 15% of them seen just once; the ten biggest clones take up just over 55%. This CDR3 is 20 amino acids long. Per the germline V gene, CDR1 is SEHNR and CDR2 is FQNEAQ (reference sequence). The ends lost 4 bases at V and 2 bases at J; junction bases unmatched: 15.

The origin of this receptor is a woman aged 55-69 years with Graves' ophthalmopathy. This rearrangement joins TRBV7-9 to TRBJ2-5; 14 nucleotides match TRBD2. Sequencing was done on a sample of blood. CDR3 protein: CASSSPKGYGLAGGQETQYF. CDR3 bases: TGTGCCAGCAGCTCACCAAAAGGATACGGACTAGCGGGGGGACAAGAGACCCAGTACTTC.